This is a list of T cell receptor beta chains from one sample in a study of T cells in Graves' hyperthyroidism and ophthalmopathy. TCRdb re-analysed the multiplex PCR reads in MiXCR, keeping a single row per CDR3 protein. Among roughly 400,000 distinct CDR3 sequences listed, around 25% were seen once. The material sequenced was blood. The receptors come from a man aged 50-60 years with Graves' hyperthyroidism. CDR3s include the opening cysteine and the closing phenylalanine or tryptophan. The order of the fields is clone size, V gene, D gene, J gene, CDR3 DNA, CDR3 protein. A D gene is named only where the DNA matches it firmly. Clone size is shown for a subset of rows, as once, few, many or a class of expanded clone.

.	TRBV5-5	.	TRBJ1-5	TGTGCCAGCAGCTTGGGTGTAGGGGGGTATGGCAATCAGCCCCAGCATTTT	CASSLGVGGYGNQPQHF
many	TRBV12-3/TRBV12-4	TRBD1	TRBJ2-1	TGTGCCAGCAGCCCGACAGGGGGCTCCTACAATGAGCAGTTCTTC	CASSPTGGSYNEQFF
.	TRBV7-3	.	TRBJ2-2	TGTGCCAGCAGGTTACAGGGTCTCTCCGGGGAGCTGTTTTTT	CASRLQGLSGELFF
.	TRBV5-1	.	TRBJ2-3	TGCGCCAGCAGCTTGGAGGATTCCAGCACAGATACGCAGTATTTT	CASSLEDSSTDTQYF
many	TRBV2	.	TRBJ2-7	TGTGCCAGCCGGGACCCTGATTGGGGCTACGAGCAGTACTTC	CASRDPDWGYEQYF
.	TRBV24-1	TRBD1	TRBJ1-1	TGTGCCACCCGGGACAGGGATCACACTGAAGCTTTCTTT	CATRDRDHTEAFF
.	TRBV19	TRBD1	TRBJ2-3	TGTGCCACCCGCCGGCGGGGACAGGGTCAAGATACGCAGTATTTT	CATRRRGQGQDTQYF
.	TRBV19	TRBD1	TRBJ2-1	TGTGCCAGTAGCCGCCCCGGGACAGGGATATACAATGAGCAGTTCTTC	CASSRPGTGIYNEQFF
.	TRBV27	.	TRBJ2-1	TGTGCCAGCAGTTTATCCCACGGGGATGAGCAGTTCTTC	CASSLSHGDEQFF
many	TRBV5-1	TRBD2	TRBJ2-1	TGCGCCAGCAGCCCCATGACTAGCGGGAGCGGAGAGGAGCAGTTCTTC	CASSPMTSGSGEEQFF
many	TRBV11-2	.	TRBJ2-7	TGTGCCAGCAGCTTAGTTTTCGGTCGAGAGTACGAGCAGTACTTC	CASSLVFGREYEQYF
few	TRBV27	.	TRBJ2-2	TGTGCCAGCAGTTTAAATCTAGGATACACCGGGGAGCTGTTTTTT	CASSLNLGYTGELFF
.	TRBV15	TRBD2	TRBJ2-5	TGTGCCACCAGCTTACGGACTAGCGCGCAAGAGACCCAGTACTTC	CATSLRTSAQETQYF
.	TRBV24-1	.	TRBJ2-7	TGTGCCACCAGTGATTCGTTCCACGAGCAGTACTTC	CATSDSFHEQYF
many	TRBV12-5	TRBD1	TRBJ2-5	TGTGCTAGTGGGCCTGGACAGGGGGTATCCGAGACCCAGTACTTC	CASGPGQGVSETQYF
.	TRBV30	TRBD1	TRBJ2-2	TGTGCCTGGAGTTTGGGACAGGGTACCGGGGAGCTGTTTTTT	CAWSLGQGTGELFF
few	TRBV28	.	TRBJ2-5	TGTGCCAGCAGGCCCCCCTCCTCTGAGACCCAGTACTTC	CASRPPSSETQYF
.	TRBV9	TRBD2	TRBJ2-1	TGTGCCAGCAGCGTAGACCCCTCGGGACTAGTTGTGAGTGAGCAGTTCTTC	CASSVDPSGLVVSEQFF
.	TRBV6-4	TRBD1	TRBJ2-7	TGTGCCACCTTGACGGTGGACAGGGGGTCCTACGAGCAGTACTTC	CATLTVDRGSYEQYF
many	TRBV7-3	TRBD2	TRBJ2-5	TGTGCCAGCAGCTTAACGGCGGGAGGGCCAGAAGAGACCCAGTACTTC	CASSLTAGGPEETQYF
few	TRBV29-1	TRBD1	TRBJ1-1	TGCAGCGTCCGGGACAGGGGGCATACTGAAGCTTTCTTT	CSVRDRGHTEAFF